This T cell receptor beta chain originates from a study of shared clonotypes between healthy human individuals. Notes on the study in general: The four-donor shared clonotypes exceeded non-shared clonotypes in generation probability, with non-shared ones scoring lower.

Genomic DNA of each subset was evenly split across several immunoSEQ plates. The data were produced by immunoSEQ multiplex PCR, yet TCRdb's version contains in-frame clones alone and is incomplete. The sample lists about 1 million clones; around 76% were seen once. The ends lost 0 bases at V and 6 bases at J; junction bases unmatched: 6. Germline CDR1 and CDR2: SGHTA and FQGNSA. The CDR3 has 15 amino acids. Turning to this clone: Antigen: not known.

The TCR originated in a man younger than 35 in good health. The chain is built from TRBV7-2 and TRBJ2-3; 7 bases agree with TRBD1. The specimen was memory CD4+ T cells sorted from blood. The subset here: CD45RA-negative fraction. This CDR3 reads CASSLARDRTDTQYF. The CDR3 DNA reads as TGTGCCAGCAGCTTAGCTAGGGACAGAACCGATACGCAGTATTTT.